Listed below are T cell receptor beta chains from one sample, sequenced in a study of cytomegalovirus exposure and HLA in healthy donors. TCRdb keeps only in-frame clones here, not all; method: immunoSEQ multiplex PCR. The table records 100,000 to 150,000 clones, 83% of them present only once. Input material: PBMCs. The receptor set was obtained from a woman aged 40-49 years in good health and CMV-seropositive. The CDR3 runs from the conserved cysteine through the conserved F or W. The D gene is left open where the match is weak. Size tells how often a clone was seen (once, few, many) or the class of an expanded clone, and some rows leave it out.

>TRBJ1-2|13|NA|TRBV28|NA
TGTGCCAGCAGTTTAGAGGGGGTCGATGGCTACACCTTC
CASSLEGVDGYTF
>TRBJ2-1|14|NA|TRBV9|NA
TGTGCCAGCAGCGTATATCGTCGGGACAATGAGCAGTTCTTC
CASSVYRRDNEQFF
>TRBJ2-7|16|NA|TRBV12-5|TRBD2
TGTGCTAGTGGTTTGACTGGGACTACCGACATGAACGAGCAGTACTTC
CASGLTGTTDMNEQYF
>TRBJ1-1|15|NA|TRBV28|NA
TGTGCCAGCAGTTCCCACACAGGGATGAACACTGAAGCTTTCTTT
CASSSHTGMNTEAFF
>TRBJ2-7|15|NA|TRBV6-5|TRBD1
TGTGCCAGCAGTTACAACTTTGGGGCAGGGGGCGAGCAGTACTTC
CASSYNFGAGGEQYF
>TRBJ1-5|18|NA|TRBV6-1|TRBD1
TGTGCCAGCAGTGAAGGGACAGGGGGCCCCTTGAGCAATCAGCCCCAGCATTTT
CASSEGTGGPLSNQPQHF
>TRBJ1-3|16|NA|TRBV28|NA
TGTGCCAGCAGTTTACACACAGGCTACTCTGGAAACACCATATATTTT
CASSLHTGYSGNTIYF
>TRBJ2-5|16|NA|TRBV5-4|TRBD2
TGTGCCAGCAGCTTGGGGGCGGGAGGTCGACAAGAGACCCAGTACTTC
CASSLGAGGRQETQYF
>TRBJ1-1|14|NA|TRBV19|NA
TGTGCCAGTAGTTCTTACAGGGATGGCTCTGAAGCTTTCTTT
CASSSYRDGSEAFF
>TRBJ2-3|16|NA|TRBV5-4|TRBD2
TGTGCCAGCAGGGGGACTAGCGGGATATGGACAGATACGCAGTATTTT
CASRGTSGIWTDTQYF
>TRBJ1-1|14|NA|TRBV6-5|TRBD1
TGTGCCAGCAGACCAGGACAGGGTTACACTGAAGCTTTCTTT
CASRPGQGYTEAFF
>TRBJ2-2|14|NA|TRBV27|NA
TGTGCCAGCAGTTCCTCTAGCGTCACAGGGGAGCTGTTTTTT
CASSSSSVTGELFF
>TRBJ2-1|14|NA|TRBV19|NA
TGTGCCAGTAATATGGGACTCAGCTACAATGAGCAGTTCTTC
CASNMGLSYNEQFF
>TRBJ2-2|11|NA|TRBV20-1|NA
TGCAGTGCTAGCTATTTTGGGGAGCTGTTTTTT
CSASYFGELFF
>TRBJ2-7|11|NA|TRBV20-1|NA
TGCAGTGCTACCGATCTAAACGAGCAGTACTTC
CSATDLNEQYF
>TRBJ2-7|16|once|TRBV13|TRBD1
TGTGCCAGCAGCTCATCCACCGGGACAGTGGTCTACGAGCAGTACTTC
CASSSSTGTVVYEQYF
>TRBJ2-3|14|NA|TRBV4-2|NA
TGTGCCAGCAGCCAAGCCCGGGGCACAGATACGCAGTATTTT
CASSQARGTDTQYF
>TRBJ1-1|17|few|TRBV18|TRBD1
TGTGCCAGCTCACCCCGGGGGGCAGGGGGCGCGAACACTGAAGCTTTCTTT
CASSPRGAGGANTEAFF
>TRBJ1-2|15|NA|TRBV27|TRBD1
TGTGCCACCAGACAGGGTGTTGAAGGGGTCTATGGCTACACCTTC
CATRQGVEGVYGYTF
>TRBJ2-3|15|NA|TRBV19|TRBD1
TGTGCCAGTAGTCTAACGGGACAGTTCACAGATACGCAGTATTTT
CASSLTGQFTDTQYF